This T cell receptor (beta chain) is from a study of T-cell reconstitution after alpha-beta-depleted transplantation in children. Broader study findings: Most T-cell counts and diversity one year after the transplant came from T cells that were newly produced. Several hundred expanded graft clones reportedly were the source of alpha-beta T cells about two months after transplant. The origin of high day-60 TCRbeta diversity in some patients lay in surviving recipient T cells and thymic progenitors.

This sample's TCRbeta library carried unique molecular identifier barcodes. TCRdb passed the PCR reads through MiXCR, listing each CDR3 protein once. The table records about a million distinct CDR3 sequences, roughly 29% of them present only once. CDR3 length equals 15 residues. V lost 5 bases and J lost 5; bases outside the gene matches: 11. The germline V gene has CDR1 KGHSH and CDR2 LQKENI. Turning to this clonotype: The target antigen is unknown.

The chain combines TRBV18 with TRBJ2-7; 8 bases match TRBD1. This TCR was recovered from a boy in the first two years of life who had a stem cell transplant for SCID, so the T cells may come from the graft donor. Source: PBMCs, mostly from graft donor cells, taken 360 days after TCRalphabeta/CD19-depleted stem cell transplant. CDR3 DNA: TGTGCCAGCTCAAAGGACAGGGAGGCTCTGGACGAGCAGTACTTC. This sequence encodes CASSKDREALDEQYF.